These T cell receptor beta chains were read from a single sample in a study of T cells after yellow fever vaccination. TCRdb re-called the 5' RACE reads through MiXCR, storing one row per CDR3 protein. The table lists 100,000 to 150,000 distinct CDR3 sequences, more than 7.5% of them singletons, with 30% to 40% in the top ten. The sample consisted of CD8+ T cells sorted from PBMCs, taken on the day of the yellow fever booster vaccination. The receptors derive from a man younger than 30 who received the YFV17D yellow fever vaccine. The CDR3 runs from the conserved cysteine through the conserved F or W. D genes are given only for firm matches. The size entry is marked missing in some rows and otherwise reads once, few, many or a size class.

>.|TRBV6-5|few|TRBJ1-2
TGTGCCAGCAGTAACCGGGACGGAGTCTATGGCTACACCTTC
CASSNRDGVYGYTF
>.|TRBV27|few|TRBJ2-3
TGTGCCAGCAGTCGACTTTCTAGCACAGATACGCAGTATTTT
CASSRLSSTDTQYF
>TRBD1|TRBV7-9|.|TRBJ1-2
TGTGCCAGCAGCTTAGCTCCTCAGGGGGCTATTGGCTACACCTTC
CASSLAPQGAIGYTF
>.|TRBV7-9|few|TRBJ2-7
TGTGCCAGCAGCTTTCGGAGTGGAGCCTACGAGCAGTACTTC
CASSFRSGAYEQYF
>.|TRBV10-3|few|TRBJ1-1
TGTGCCATCAGTGACACAGCCGGGAGAAAGAACACTGAAGCTTTCTTT
CAISDTAGRKNTEAFF
>.|TRBV20-1|few|TRBJ1-4
TGCAGTGCTAGAGATCTATCAGGGAGTGAAAAACTGTTTTTT
CSARDLSGSEKLFF
>.|TRBV27|few|TRBJ2-3
TGTGCCAGCAGTTTATGGGCGGGGTCCCTGAGGGATACGCAGTATTTT
CASSLWAGSLRDTQYF
>.|TRBV7-9|few|TRBJ2-2
TGTGCCAGTTACCCTGAAGGGGCCCTCCCGGGGAACACCGGGGAGCTGTTTTTT
CASYPEGALPGNTGELFF
>.|TRBV24-1|many|TRBJ2-7
TGTGCCACCAGCTCAATTTATAGCGACGAGCAGTACTTC
CATSSIYSDEQYF
>.|TRBV10-1|once|TRBJ2-3
TGCGCCAGCAGTGAAGGGGGTCGCACAGATACGCAGTATTTT
CASSEGGRTDTQYF
>TRBD1|TRBV5-1|.|TRBJ2-5
TGCGCCAGCAGCCAGGGACAGGGTTGGCAAGAGACCCAGTACTTC
CASSQGQGWQETQYF
>.|TRBV4-1|many|TRBJ1-1
TGCGCCAGCAGCCTGCAGGGAGTACTGAACACTGAAGCTTTCTTT
CASSLQGVLNTEAFF
>.|TRBV4-3|few|TRBJ2-7
TGCGCCAGCAGCCAGGTACAGCCGCCTAGGGAGCAGTACTTC
CASSQVQPPREQYF
>.|TRBV19|few|TRBJ1-2
TGTGCCAGTAGGGTAGGGGACGGCTACACCTTC
CASRVGDGYTF
>.|TRBV14|few|TRBJ2-1
TGTGCCAGCAGCCCGGGCCACAATGAGCAGTTCTTC
CASSPGHNEQFF
>.|TRBV11-3|.|TRBJ1-1
TGTGCCAGCAAGGGGGGCGCGAACACTGAAGCTTTCTTT
CASKGGANTEAFF
>.|TRBV6-5|.|TRBJ2-1
TGTGCCAGCAGTCCGGTGGGGGGGCCTCGCAATGAGCAGTTCTTC
CASSPVGGPRNEQFF
>.|TRBV20-1|many|TRBJ2-2
TGCAGTGGAAGACATCTAACCGGGGAGCTGTTTTTT
CSGRHLTGELFF
>TRBD1|TRBV19|few|TRBJ2-7
TGTGCCAGTGAGGGGGCCCCCTACGAGCAGTACTTC
CASEGAPYEQYF
>.|TRBV18|many|TRBJ2-2
TGTGCCAGCTCACCAACGGCCGGGGAGCTGTTTTTT
CASSPTAGELFF
>TRBD1|TRBV2|.|TRBJ1-2
TGTGCCAGCAGTGAGGGACAGGGGGCTTTGGGGAACGGCTACACCTTC
CASSEGQGALGNGYTF
>TRBD1|TRBV29-1|few|TRBJ2-7
TGCAGCGTCGCGACAGGGGACGAGCAGTACTTC
CSVATGDEQYF
>TRBD2|TRBV12-3/TRBV12-4|few|TRBJ2-1
TGTGCCAGCAGGAGAGCGGGGGTAAACAATGAGCAGTTCTTC
CASRRAGVNNEQFF
>.|TRBV13|.|TRBJ2-5
TGTGCCAGCAGCTCTCGTGCTAGAGGAGAGACCCAGTACTTC
CASSSRARGETQYF
>.|TRBV11-2|few|TRBJ2-1
TGTGCCAGCAGCTTGGACGGGGGAGCTTACAATGAGCAGTTCTTC
CASSLDGGAYNEQFF
>.|TRBV20-1|.|TRBJ2-7
TGCAGCGCTCGGTCGGACAGTTCCCAGAAGTACTTC
CSARSDSSQKYF
>TRBD1|TRBV4-3|.|TRBJ2-4
TGCGCCAGCAGCCAGGGCGGACAGGGGGGAAGAAACATTCAGTACTTC
CASSQGGQGGRNIQYF
>TRBD2|TRBV29-1|.|TRBJ2-1
TGCAGCGGCGGACTAGCGGGGAGCTCCTACAATGAGCAGTTCTTC
CSGGLAGSSYNEQFF
>TRBD2|TRBV5-6|few|TRBJ2-3
TGTGCCAGCAGCCACAGAGCGGGGGGGGTCGCAGATACGCAGTATTTT
CASSHRAGGVADTQYF